This T cell receptor beta chain was identified in a study of T cell responses to AZD1222 COVID-19 vaccine. Study background: Second doses at about 4 or about 12 weeks were pooled. The study's findings and limits: Unmutated regions of variants are reportedly targeted by nearly half of spike-specific TCRs. Along spike, vaccine-associated CD4 TCRs were found throughout, with dominance at 160-218 and 743-854. AZD1222 recipients seropositive at baseline numbered only 5 or 6.

Here immunoSEQ multiplex PCR was the method, and the copy in TCRdb shows in-frame clones only, minus some. The table shows around 190,000 clones, with roughly 92% occurring only once. Details on this clone: Its antigen is not known.

Germline V CDR1 and CDR2: LNHDA, SQIVND (reference sequence). V lost 6 bases to trimming and J lost 7 bases; unmatched junction nucleotides: 6. This CDR3 is 14 amino acids long. This rearrangement joins TRBV19 to TRBJ1-4; 9 nucleotides line up with TRBD1. The sample here was peripheral blood, taken on day 0 of AZD1222 vaccination. This receptor was identified in an adult in good health. CDR3 in amino acids: CASRRDRVGEKLFF. CDR3 coding DNA: TGTGCCAGTAGACGGGACAGGGTTGGTGAAAAACTGTTTTTT.